The clone carrying this T cell receptor (beta chain) has a handful of counts. The data belong to a study of blood T cell repertoires in COVID-19. Methods used by the authors: Estimated nucleated cell counts came from reference gene primer amplification. Some clones are missing from TCRdb's copy, which holds only in-frame ones; the method was immunoSEQ multiplex PCR. V, J and clone size were drawn from that table, and D and trimming were deduced from the DNA. The sample lists some 150,000 clones, roughly 85% occurring once. The receptor was isolated from a man aged 40-49 years with acute or convalescent COVID-19. The sequenced material came from peripheral blood.

CDR3 residues: CASSGKGYLTDEQYF. The CDR3 nucleotides read TGTGCCAGCAGCGGAAAGGGGTACCTTACGGACGAGCAGTACTTC. This chain links TRBV5-8 with TRBJ2-7; possibly TRBD1 for D (5 bases). Trimming took off 4 bases at V and 5 bases at J, with 19 bases between the two ends. This CDR3 comprises 15 residues. Germline CDR1 SGHTS, CDR2 YDEGEE.